This TCR beta chain emerged from a study of blood T cells in healthy people across ages (dated by TCRdb to the mid-2010s). Study-wide context: In model experiments, template switching captured about one uniquely barcoded TCR beta cDNA molecule for every two T cells. The study measured age-related changes in TCR beta repertoire diversity using deep sequencing normalized with unique cDNA molecular identifiers. The donors were split into four age groups: young (average around 17 years), middle-aged (around 40), aged (over 55) and long-lived (under 85). To avoid experimental bias, donors of different ages were randomly spread across the sequencing lanes. For two donors (one aged 18 to 30 and one aged 80 or older), the study analyzed two additional independent replicas of 1 million unique cDNA reads from the same blood draw.

Study-level results and caveats: The long-lived group showed more naive CD4+ T cells, fewer expanded clones and increased TCR diversity than the aged group, suggesting age selection. Total diversity estimates from one million sequenced T cells were considered lower bounds and underestimates. There was a strong correlation between observed TCR beta diversity and the percentage of naive T cells measured by flow cytometry. Because the CMV infection status of the donors was unknown, age-related changes in expanded clonotypes may potentially have been confounded. Because profiling used bulk unsorted PBMCs, naive and antigen-experienced compartments could not be compared conclusively. As age increased, observed TCR beta diversity per million T cells dropped in a roughly linear way, and a significant reduction was already evident by age about 36.

Systemically healthy Caucasian individuals from Russia, 39 in total and aged about 6 to 95 years, were included as donors. About 9.8 milliliters of peripheral blood were drawn from each donor into EDTA-treated Vacutainer tubes. Ficoll-Paque density-gradient centrifugation was used to isolate PBMCs, with at least 6 million obtained per sample. Trizol reagent was used to extract total RNA from the PBMCs, yielding at least 5 micrograms per sample. For every donor, an aliquot of PBMCs went through flow cytometry to measure the percentages of naive CD45RAhigh/CD27high T cells. CDR1 and CDR2 are drawn from the germline V gene: SGHTA, FQGNSA. From its cysteine to its phenylalanine, the CDR3 spans 16 amino acids. Just the 48-base CDR3 DNA is kept, in frame starting at base 1. Trimmed from V: 4 bases; trimmed from J: 7 bases; junction bases lacking a gene match: 9. To prepare the library, 5' RACE was applied. TCRdb records Illumina HiSeq 2500 as the sequencer. A second roughly 6 to 11 cycle PCR used a sample-barcoded 5' primer and a J-beta primer mix. Each TCR beta cDNA molecule received a unique molecular identifier from a template-switch 5' adaptor carrying 12 random nucleotides. At least 2.5 million CDR3-containing paired-end reads were obtained from each sample. First-strand cDNA was synthesized from all RNA with the Mint cDNA synthesis kit, primed by a TRBC-specific oligonucleotide. After uracil-DNA glycosylase treatment, a first 18-cycle PCR used universal primers M1SS and BC2_uni_R on all cDNA. In the authors' own workflow: For normalization, 1 million high-quality reads were randomly selected from each sample, with every read carrying a distinct molecular identifier. Reads with shared molecular identifiers were discarded instead of being binned into consensus sequences. CDR3 identification, clonotype clustering and error correction used MiTCR with a Q25 quality threshold and the strictest error-elimination algorithm. A nonparametric unseen species model using Euler transformation provided a lower-bound estimate of total TCR beta diversity. Using fastp at Q25 and MiXCR, TCRdb reprocessed the public reads and kept productive beta chains. Each entry merges the rows of one CDR3 protein and shows their most common DNA and genes. In this record, the V and J calls reflect TCRdb's handling and not the investigators' own analysis. The sample includes 1.5 million to 2 million distinct CDR3 sequences, with around 35% observed a single time. The top ten constitute around 11% of the sample.

On this clonotype: No antigen is known for it. Base qualities are not at hand, and no much larger clone is one base apart.

The chain uses TRBV7-2 and TRBJ2-1, with 11 bases matching TRBD1. The receptor's source is a woman aged 30 to 39 in good health. Sequencing was done on a sample of blood. Here is the DNA: TGTGCCAGCAGCTCCGGGGGGACAGGGGGGGAAAATGAGCAGTTCTTC. The translation is CASSSGGTGGENEQFF. The full variable domain, completed from the reference TRBV7-2 and TRBJ2-1 proteins outside the CDR3, reads GAGVSQSPSNKVTEKGKDVELRCDPISGHTALYWYRQSLGQGLEFLIYFQGNSAPDKSGLPSDRFSAERTGGSVSTLTIQRTQQEDSAVYLCASSSGGTGGENEQFFGPGTRLTVL.